This TCR beta chain was found in a study of blood T cell repertoires in COVID-19. Study as a whole: T cells, B-cell-depleted T cells, or PBMCs supplied cDNA or gDNA.

Everyone who took part was roughly 18 to 89 years old, and they came from about two dozen US areas. Two negative PCRs, clearance, or symptom resolution had been documented for recovered Cohort 3 donors. The germline gives CDR1 MNHEY, CDR2 SMNVEV (reference sequence). Trimming shortened V by 3 bases and J by 3 bases, and 14 bases separated the two germline ends. CDR3 length: 15 residues. Sequenced by immunoSEQ multiplex PCR; TCRdb stores in-frame clones only, minus some. The data contain approximately 170,000 clones, roughly 80% of them singletons. Sequencing was done on a sample of PBMCs or T cells enriched from blood (not recorded which). The TCR originated in a woman aged 45-65 years who had recovered from COVID-19. The rearrangement uses TRBV27 and TRBJ1-1, with D tentatively TRBD1 (6 bases). The CDR3 DNA reads TGTGCCAGCAGTTTGATGGACAGACCCTACACTGAAGCTTTCTTT. It translates to CASSLMDRPYTEAFF.